This T cell receptor (beta chain) originates from a study of T cells in Graves' hyperthyroidism and ophthalmopathy (dated 2019 in TCRdb). About the full investigation: Peripheral blood samples were taken at initial diagnosis, before any treatment was given. The study also compared thyroid tissue and blood T-cell repertoires from a handful of Graves' hyperthyroidism patients. The paper reports TCR Vbeta CDR3 sequencing of over 130 peripheral blood samples: around 41 ophthalmopathy, over 70 hyperthyroidism and around 17 progressor patients. Once sampling was done, hyperthyroidism patients were given methimazole at a starting dose of 30 mg daily, whereas ophthalmopathy patients were given high-dose intravenous methylprednisolone. Whether ophthalmopathy could be predicted prospectively was tested in an independent validation cohort made up of roughly 19 hyperthyroidism patients plus 17 patients who later progressed to ophthalmopathy. To identify distinguishing TCR V-J signatures, a discovery cohort of 95 to 100 patients was used, comprising 40 to 45 with Graves' ophthalmopathy and around 57 with stable Graves' hyperthyroidism. The approximately 95 discovery patients were divided at random into training and test sets in a 7:3 ratio. Paper-wide results and their limitations: Most expanded thyroid clonotypes (frequency above 0.001) were also found in blood, which suggests that blood repertoires may mirror thyroid immune responses. During validation, the model predicted progression to ophthalmopathy a median of approximately 7 months ahead of onset, with 60% to 71% sensitivity and around 73% specificity. Ophthalmopathy was separated from stable hyperthyroidism by a 13 V-J signature model, with around 90% sensitivity and around 81% specificity obtained in cross-validation and 80%/75% obtained in testing. Sample size was not statistically predetermined, and investigators were not blinded to group allocation.

Graves' hyperthyroidism was defined as stable when no progression to ophthalmopathy occurred over 18 months of follow-up. Hyperthyroidism patients were newly diagnosed, with disease duration under 2 months, and aged 18 to 65 years. Any patient with an uncontrolled infection, another autoimmune disease, pregnancy or lactation was excluded. Diagnoses relied on clinical symptoms, serum thyroxine and TRAb, thyroid ultrasound and orbital computed tomography. PBMCs were separated from 10 ml of fresh peripheral blood using Ficoll-Paque density gradient centrifugation. Total RNA was extracted with Trizol reagent, and quality was checked on an Agilent 2100 Bioanalyzer. TCR beta CDR3 regions were amplified from RNA transcripts. A first-round RT-PCR of the TCR CDR3 used the HTBI primer set with the Qiagen OneStep RT-PCR kit. Libraries were constructed in a second round of multiplex PCR, after which size selection and purification were carried out. The libraries were sequenced on an Illumina HiSeq2000 using paired-end 100 bp reads. Processing in the source paper ran as follows. Raw data were processed with SOAPnuke, discarding reads with adapters, uncalled bases, mean Phred below 15, or no exact constant-primer or identifier match. COPE v1.2.5 was used to merge the high-quality paired reads, and each unique nucleotide sequence was defined as a clonotype. Clonotypes were aligned to IMGT TRBV, TRBD and TRBJ reference segments using MiTCR v1.1. The analysis included only V-J combinations with a frequency above 0.0001, which together covered approximately 99% of the repertoires. The TCS score was defined as F50 (clonal expansion) divided by E x V (chaos), with BLOSUM62-based TCRdist calculated between CDR3 peptides within each V-J. Welch's t-statistics and random forest reduced roughly 540 V-J features to 13, which were used in a naive Bayes classifier (R e1071). TCRdb redid the processing of the public reads, applying fastp at Q25 and MiXCR, and retained in-frame beta chains. Rows are unified per CDR3 protein, each entry keeping the most common DNA and genes. These V and J calls rely on TCRdb rather than the paper's analysis. The sample yields more than 150,000 distinct CDR3 sequences; 17% were counted once. The leading ten clones occupy around 27% of the sample.

Ten or more counts support this clonotype. It lacks a known antigen. Per-nucleotide qualities are absent, and no much larger clonotype sits a single base away. This receptor was identified in a woman aged 50 to 60 with Graves' hyperthyroidism. Specimen: blood.

CDR3 loop: CASSVGTWAYEQYF. The sequenced DNA: TGTGCCAGCAGTGTAGGGACATGGGCCTACGAGCAGTACTTC. The rearranged chain carries TRBV27 and TRBJ2-7; TRBD1 might be the D gene, on 6 matching bases. CDR1 and CDR2, per the germline V gene (reference sequence), are MNHEY and SMNVEV. The CDR3 contains 14 residues, cysteine and phenylalanine counted. The sequence is cut down to CDR3 DNA, 42 bases in frame from base 1. V and J lose 5 bases and 2 bases, and a span of 13 bases separates them.